This T cell receptor beta chain stems from a study of T cell responses to AZD1222 COVID-19 vaccine. Profiled with immunoSEQ multiplex PCR; TCRdb holds only in-frame clones, not every one. The profile covers roughly 120,000 clones, with about nine tenths appearing a single time and around a sixth taken by the ten largest. Trimming removed 0 bases at V and 0 bases at J, with 14 bases between. The CDR3 sequence is 17 residues long. The germline CDR1 and CDR2 sequences are MGHRA and YSYEKL. The clonotype was recovered from an adult in good health. The sequences come from peripheral blood, collected on day 0 of MenACWY control vaccination. The chain is built from TRBV4-1 and TRBJ2-5, with D uncertain. This chain's CDR3 is CASSQDRQDLYQETQYF. The CDR3 DNA reads as TGCGCCAGCAGCCAAGATCGGCAGGATTTGTACCAAGAGACCCAGTACTTC.